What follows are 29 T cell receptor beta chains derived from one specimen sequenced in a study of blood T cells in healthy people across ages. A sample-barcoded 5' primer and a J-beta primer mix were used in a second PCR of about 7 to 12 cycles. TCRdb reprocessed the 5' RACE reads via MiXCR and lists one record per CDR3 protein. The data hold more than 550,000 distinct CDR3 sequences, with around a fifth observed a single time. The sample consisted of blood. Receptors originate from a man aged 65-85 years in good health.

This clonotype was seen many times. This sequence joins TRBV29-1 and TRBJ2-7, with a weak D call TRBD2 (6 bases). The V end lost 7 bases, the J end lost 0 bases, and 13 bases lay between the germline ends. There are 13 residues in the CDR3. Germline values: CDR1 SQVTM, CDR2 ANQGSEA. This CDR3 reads CSAAGTGSYEQYF. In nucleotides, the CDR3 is TGCAGCGCCGCCGGGACTGGCTCCTACGAGCAGTACTTC.

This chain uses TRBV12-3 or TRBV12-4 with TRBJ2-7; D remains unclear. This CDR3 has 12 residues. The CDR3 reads CAGRPGSYGQYV. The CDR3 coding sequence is TGTGCCGGCAGGCCTGGATCCTACGGGCAGTACGTC.

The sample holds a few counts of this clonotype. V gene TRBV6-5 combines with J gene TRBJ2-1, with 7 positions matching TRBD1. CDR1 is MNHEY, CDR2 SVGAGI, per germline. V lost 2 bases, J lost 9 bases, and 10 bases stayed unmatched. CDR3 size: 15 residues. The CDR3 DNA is TGTGCCAGCAGTTACGGTAGACAGGGAAATGGTGAGCAGTTCTTC. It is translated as CASSYGRQGNGEQFF.

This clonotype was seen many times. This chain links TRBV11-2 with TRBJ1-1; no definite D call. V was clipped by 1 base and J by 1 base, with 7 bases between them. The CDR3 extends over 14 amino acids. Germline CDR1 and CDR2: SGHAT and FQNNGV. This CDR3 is CASSLVEGNTEAFF. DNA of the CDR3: TGTGCCAGCAGCTTAGTGGAGGGGAACACTGAAGCTTTCTTT.

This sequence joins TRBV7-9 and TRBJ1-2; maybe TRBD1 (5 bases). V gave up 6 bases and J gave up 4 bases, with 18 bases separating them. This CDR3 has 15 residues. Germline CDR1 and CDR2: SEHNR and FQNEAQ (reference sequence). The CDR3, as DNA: TGTGCCAGCAGTAAGCAGGGTGGCGGCGGCTATGGCTACACCTTC. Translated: CASSKQGGGGYGYTF.

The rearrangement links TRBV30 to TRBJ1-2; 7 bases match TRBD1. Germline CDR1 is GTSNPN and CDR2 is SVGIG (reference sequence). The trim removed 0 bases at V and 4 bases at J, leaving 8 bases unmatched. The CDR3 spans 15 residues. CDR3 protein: CAWSVQRTGGYGYTF. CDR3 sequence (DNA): TGTGCCTGGAGTGTACAGAGGACAGGCGGCTATGGCTACACCTTC.

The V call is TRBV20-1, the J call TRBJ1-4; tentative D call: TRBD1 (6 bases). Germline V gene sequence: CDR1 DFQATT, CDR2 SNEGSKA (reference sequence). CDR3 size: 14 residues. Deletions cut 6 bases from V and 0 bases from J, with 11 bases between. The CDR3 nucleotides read TGCAGTGCCCGGACAGTTGCAACTAATGAAAAACTGTTTTTT. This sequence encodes CSARTVATNEKLFF.

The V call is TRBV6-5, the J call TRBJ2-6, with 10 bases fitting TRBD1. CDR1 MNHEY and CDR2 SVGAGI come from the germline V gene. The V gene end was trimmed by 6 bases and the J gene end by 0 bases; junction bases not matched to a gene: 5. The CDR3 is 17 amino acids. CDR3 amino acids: CASRVGQGGSGANVLTF. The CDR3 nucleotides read TGTGCCAGCAGGGTCGGACAGGGGGGCTCTGGGGCCAACGTCCTGACTTTC.

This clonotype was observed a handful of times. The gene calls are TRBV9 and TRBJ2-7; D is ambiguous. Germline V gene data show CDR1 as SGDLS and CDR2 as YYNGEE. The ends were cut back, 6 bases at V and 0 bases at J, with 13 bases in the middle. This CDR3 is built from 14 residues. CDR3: CASTAGRCSYEQYV. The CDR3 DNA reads TGTGCCAGCACGGCTGGGCGGTGCTCCTACGAGCAGTACGTC.

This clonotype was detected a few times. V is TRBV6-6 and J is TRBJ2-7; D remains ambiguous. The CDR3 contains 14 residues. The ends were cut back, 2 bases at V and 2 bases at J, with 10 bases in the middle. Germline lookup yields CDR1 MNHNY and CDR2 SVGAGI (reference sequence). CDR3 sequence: CASSYAAGTYEQYV. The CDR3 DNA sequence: TGTGCCAGCAGTTACGCGGCAGGTACCTACGAGCAGTACGTC.

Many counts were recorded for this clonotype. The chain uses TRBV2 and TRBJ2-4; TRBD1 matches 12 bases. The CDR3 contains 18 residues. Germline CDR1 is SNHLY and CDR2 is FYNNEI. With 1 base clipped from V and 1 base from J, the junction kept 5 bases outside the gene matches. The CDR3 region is CASSEGVGQGAAKNIQYF. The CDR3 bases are TGTGCCAGCAGTGAAGGAGTGGGACAGGGGGCTGCCAAAAACATTCAGTACTTC.

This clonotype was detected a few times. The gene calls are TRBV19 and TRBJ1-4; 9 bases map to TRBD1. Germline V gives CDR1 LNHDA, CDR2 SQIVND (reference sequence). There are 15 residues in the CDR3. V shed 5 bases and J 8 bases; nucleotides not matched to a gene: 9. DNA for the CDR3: TGTGCCAGTAGTTTACCCGGGACAGGGAGGGAAAAACTGTTTTTT. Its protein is CASSLPGTGREKLFF.

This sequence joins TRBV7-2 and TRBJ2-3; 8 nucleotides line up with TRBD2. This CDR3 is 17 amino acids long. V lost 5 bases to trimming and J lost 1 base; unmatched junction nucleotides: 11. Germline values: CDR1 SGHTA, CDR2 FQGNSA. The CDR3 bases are TGTGCCAGCAGCCCAGCTGGGACTAGTTGGGGCACAGATACGCAGTATTTT. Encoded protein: CASSPAGTSWGTDTQYF.

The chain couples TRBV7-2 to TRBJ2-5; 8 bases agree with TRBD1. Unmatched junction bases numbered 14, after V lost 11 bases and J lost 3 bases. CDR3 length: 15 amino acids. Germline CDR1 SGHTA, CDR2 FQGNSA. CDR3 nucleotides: TGTGCCGGCGCCTGGACAGGGAGATGGAAAGAGACCCAGTACTTC. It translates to CAGAWTGRWKETQYF. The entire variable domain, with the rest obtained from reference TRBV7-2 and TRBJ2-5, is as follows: GAGVSQSPSNKVTEKGKDVELRCDPISGHTALYWYRQSLGQGLEFLIYFQGNSAPDKSGLPSDRFSAERTGGSVSTLTIQRTQQEDSAVYLCAGAWTGRWKETQYFGPGTRLLVL.

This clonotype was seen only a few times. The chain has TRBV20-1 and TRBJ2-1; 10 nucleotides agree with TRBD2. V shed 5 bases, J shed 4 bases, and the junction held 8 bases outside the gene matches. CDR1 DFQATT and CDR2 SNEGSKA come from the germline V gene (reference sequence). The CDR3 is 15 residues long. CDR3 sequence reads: CSADEASGSYNEQFF. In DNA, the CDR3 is TGCAGTGCTGATGAGGCTAGCGGGAGTTACAATGAGCAGTTCTTC.

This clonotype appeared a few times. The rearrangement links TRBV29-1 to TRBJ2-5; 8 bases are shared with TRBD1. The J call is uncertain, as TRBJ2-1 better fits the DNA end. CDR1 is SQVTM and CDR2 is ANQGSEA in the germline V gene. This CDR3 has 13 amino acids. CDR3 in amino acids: CSVGGQGDHEQFF. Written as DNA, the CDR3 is TGCAGCGTTGGTGGACAGGGCGACCATGAGCAGTTCTTC.

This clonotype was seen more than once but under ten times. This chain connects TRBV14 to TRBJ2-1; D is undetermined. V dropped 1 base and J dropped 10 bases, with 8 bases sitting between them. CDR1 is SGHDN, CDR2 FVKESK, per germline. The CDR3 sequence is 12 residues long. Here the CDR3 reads CASSQGGGEQFF. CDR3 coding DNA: TGTGCCAGCAGCCAAGGAGGCGGCGAGCAGTTCTTC.

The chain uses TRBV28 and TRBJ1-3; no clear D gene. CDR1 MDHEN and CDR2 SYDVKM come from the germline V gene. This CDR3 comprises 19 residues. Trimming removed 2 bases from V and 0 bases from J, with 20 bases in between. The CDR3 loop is CASSLIALEAGSSGNTIYF. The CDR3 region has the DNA TGTGCCAGCAGTTTAATAGCCCTTGAGGCGGGGAGCTCTGGAAACACCATATATTTT.

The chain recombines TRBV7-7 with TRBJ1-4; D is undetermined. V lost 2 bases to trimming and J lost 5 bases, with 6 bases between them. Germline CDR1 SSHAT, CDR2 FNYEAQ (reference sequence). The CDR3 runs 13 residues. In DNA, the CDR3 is TGTGCCAGCAGCTTACAGGAGAATGAAAAACTGTTTTTT. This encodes CASSLQENEKLFF.

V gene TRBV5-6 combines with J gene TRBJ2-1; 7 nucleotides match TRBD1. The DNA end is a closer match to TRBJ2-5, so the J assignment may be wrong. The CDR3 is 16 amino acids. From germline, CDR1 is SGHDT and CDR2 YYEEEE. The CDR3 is CASSLSGQKYQETQYF. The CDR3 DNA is TGTGCCAGCAGCCTATCGGGACAGAAGTACCAAGAGACCCAGTACTTC.

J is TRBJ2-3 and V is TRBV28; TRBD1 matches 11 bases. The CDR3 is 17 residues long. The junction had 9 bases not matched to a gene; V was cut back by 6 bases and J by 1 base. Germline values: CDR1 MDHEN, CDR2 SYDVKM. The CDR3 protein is CASRRPWGQGGTDTQYF. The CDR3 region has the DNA TGTGCCAGCAGACGACCCTGGGGACAGGGGGGCACAGATACGCAGTATTTT.

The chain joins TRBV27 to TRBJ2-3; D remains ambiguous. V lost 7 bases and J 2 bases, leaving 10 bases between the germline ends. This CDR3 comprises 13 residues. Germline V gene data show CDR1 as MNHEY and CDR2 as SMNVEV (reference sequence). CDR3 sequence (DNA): TGTGCCAGCAAGAGGCGGACCACAGATACGCAGTATTTT. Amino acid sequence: CASKRRTTDTQYF.

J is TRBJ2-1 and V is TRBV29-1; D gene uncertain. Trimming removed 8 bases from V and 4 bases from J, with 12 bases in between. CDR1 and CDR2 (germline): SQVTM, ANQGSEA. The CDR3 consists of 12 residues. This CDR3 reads CSPILNYNEQFF. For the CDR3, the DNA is TGCAGCCCCATTCTGAATTACAATGAGCAGTTCTTC.

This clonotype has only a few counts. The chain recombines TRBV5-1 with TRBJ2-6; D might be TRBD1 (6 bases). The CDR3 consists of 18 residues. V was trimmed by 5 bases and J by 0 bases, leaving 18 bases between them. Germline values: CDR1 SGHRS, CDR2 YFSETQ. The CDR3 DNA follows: TGCGCCAGCAGGATTGGGGGCGCAGCCCTCTCTGGGGCCAACGTCCTGACTTTC. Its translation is CASRIGGAALSGANVLTF. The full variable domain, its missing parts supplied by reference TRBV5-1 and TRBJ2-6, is KAGVTQTPRYLIKTRGQQVTLSCSPISGHRSVSWYQQTPGQGLQFLFEYFSETQRNKGNFPGRFSGRQFSNSRSEMNVSTLELGDSALYLCASRIGGAALSGANVLTFGAGSRLTVL.

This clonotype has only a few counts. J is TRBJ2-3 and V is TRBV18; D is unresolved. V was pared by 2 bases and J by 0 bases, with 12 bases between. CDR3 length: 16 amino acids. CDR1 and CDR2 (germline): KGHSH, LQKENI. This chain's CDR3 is CASSPVASQSTDTQYF. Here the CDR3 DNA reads TGTGCCAGCTCACCAGTTGCCAGCCAAAGCACAGATACGCAGTATTTT.

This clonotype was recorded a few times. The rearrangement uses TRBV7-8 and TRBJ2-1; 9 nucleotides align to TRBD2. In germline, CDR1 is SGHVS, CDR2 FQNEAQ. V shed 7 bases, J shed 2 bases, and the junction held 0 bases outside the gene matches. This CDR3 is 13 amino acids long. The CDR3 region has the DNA TGTGCCAGCACTAGCGGGACCTACAATGAGCAGTTCTTC. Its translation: CASTSGTYNEQFF.

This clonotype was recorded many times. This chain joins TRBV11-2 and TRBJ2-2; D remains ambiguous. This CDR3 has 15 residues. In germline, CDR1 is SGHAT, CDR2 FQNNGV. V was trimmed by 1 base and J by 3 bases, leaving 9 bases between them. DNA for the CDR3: TGTGCCAGCAGCTTAGGACCCTCTGACACCGGGGAGCTGTTTTTT. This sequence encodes CASSLGPSDTGELFF.

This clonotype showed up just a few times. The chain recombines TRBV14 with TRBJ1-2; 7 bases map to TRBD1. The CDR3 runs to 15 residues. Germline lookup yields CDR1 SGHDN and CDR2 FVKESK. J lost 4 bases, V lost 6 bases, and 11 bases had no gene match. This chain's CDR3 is CASSRGQDLLYGYTF. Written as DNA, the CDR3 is TGTGCCAGCAGTCGCGGACAGGACTTACTCTATGGCTACACCTTC.

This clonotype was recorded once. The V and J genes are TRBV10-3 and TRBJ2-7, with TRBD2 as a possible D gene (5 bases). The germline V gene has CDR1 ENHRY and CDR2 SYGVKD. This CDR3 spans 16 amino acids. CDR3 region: CAISALSPDLGQEQHV. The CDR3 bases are TGTGCCATCAGTGCCCTCAGCCCGGACTTAGGGCAAGAGCAGCACGTC.